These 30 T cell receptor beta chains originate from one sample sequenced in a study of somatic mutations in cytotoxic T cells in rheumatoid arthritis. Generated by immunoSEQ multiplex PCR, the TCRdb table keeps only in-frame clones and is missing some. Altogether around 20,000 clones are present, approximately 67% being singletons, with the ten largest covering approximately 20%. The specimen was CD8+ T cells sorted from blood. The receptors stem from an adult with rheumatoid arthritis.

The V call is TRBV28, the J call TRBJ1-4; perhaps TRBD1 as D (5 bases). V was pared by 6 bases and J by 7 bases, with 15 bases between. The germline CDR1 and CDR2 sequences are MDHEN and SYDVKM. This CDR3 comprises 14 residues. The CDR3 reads CASRLTDHFEKLFF. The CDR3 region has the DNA TGTGCCAGCAGACTGACAGACCATTTTGAAAAACTGTTTTTT.

The CDR3 here is CASRGTAGTEAFF. The CDR3 coding sequence is TGTGCCAGTAGGGGTACAGCCGGGACTGAAGCTTTCTTT. This sequence joins TRBV19 and TRBJ1-1; unclear D gene. CDR3 length: 13 amino acids. Trimming took off 6 bases at V and 5 bases at J, with 13 bases between the two ends. Per germline, CDR1 LNHDA and CDR2 SQIVND (reference sequence). The full variable domain, in which reference TRBV19 and TRBJ1-1 provide the parts outside the CDR3, is DGGITQSPKYLFRKEGQNVTLSCEQNLNHDAMYWYRQDPGQGLRLIYYSQIVNDFQKGDIAEGYSVSREKKESFPLTVTSAQKNPTAFYLCASRGTAGTEAFFGQGTRLTVV.

CDR3 amino acids: CASSGISYEQYF. The CDR3 DNA reads as TGTGCCAGCTCGGGCATCTCCTACGAGCAGTACTTC. The rearrangement joins TRBV19 to TRBJ2-7; D gene unclear. Trimming took off 9 bases at V and 0 bases at J, with 9 bases between the two ends. The germline V gene encodes CDR1 LNHDA and CDR2 SQIVND (reference sequence). The CDR3 is 12 residues long. Full variable domain (remainder filled in from reference TRBV19 and TRBJ2-7): DGGITQSPKYLFRKEGQNVTLSCEQNLNHDAMYWYRQDPGQGLRLIYYSQIVNDFQKGDIAEGYSVSREKKESFPLTVTSAQKNPTAFYLCASSGISYEQYFGPGTRLTVT.

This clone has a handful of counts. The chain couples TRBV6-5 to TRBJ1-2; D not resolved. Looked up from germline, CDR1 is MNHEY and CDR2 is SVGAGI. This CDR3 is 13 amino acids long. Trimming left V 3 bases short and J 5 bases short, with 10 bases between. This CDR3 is CASSYGTSYGYTF. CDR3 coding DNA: TGTGCCAGCAGTTATGGCACCTCGTATGGCTACACCTTC.

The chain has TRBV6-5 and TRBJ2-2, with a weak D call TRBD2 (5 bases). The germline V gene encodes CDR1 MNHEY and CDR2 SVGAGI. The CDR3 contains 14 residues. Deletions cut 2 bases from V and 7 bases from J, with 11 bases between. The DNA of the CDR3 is TGTGCCAGCAGTTACAACCCCAGCGGCGGGGAGCTGTTTTTT. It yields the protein CASSYNPSGGELFF.

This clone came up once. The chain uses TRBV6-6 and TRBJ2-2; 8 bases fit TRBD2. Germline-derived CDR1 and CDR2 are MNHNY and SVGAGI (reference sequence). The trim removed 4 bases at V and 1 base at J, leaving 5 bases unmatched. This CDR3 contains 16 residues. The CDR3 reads CASSSLLAGNTGELFF. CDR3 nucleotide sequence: TGTGCCAGCAGTTCCCTCCTAGCGGGGAACACCGGGGAGCTGTTTTTT.

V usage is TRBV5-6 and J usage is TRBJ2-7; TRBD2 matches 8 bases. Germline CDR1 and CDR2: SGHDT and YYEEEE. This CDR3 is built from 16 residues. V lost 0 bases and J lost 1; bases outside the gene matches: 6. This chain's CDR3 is CASSLAVAGGSYEQYF. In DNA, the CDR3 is TGTGCCAGCAGCTTGGCGGTTGCGGGGGGTTCCTACGAGCAGTACTTC.

CDR3 protein: CASRQGQGGTQYF. CDR3 DNA sequence: TGTGCCAGCAGACAGGGACAGGGAGGGACCCAGTACTTC. The V call is TRBV4-2, the J call TRBJ2-5, with 9 bases fitting TRBD1. The CDR3 totals 13 residues. Germline trimming cut 6 bases from V and 7 bases from J; bases unmatched to any gene: 6. Germline CDR1 LGHNA, CDR2 YNFKEQ.

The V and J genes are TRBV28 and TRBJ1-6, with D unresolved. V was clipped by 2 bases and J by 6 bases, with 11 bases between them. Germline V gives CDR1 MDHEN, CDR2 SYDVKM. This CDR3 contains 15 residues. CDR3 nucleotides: TGTGCCAGCAGTTTAGAGCAGGCTGCTAATTCACCCCTCCACTTT. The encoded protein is CASSLEQAANSPLHF.

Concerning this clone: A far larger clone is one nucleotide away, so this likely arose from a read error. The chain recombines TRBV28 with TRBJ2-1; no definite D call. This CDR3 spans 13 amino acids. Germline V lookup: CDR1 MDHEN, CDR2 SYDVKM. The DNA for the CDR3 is TGTGACAGCAGTTTAGGACGACACAATGAGCAGTTCTTC. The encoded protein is CDSSLGRHNEQFF.

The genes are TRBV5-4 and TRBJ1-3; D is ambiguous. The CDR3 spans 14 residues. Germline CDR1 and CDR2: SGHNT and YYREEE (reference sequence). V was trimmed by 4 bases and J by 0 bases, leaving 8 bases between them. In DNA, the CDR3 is TGTGCCAGCAGCCCCCCGAACTCTGGAAACACCATATATTTT. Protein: CASSPPNSGNTIYF. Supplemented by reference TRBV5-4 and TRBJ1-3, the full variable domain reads ETGVTQSPTHLIKTRGQQVTLRCSSQSGHNTVSWYQQALGQGPQFIFQYYREEENGRGNFPPRFSGLQFPNYSSELNVNALELDDSALYLCASSPPNSGNTIYFGEGSWLTVV.

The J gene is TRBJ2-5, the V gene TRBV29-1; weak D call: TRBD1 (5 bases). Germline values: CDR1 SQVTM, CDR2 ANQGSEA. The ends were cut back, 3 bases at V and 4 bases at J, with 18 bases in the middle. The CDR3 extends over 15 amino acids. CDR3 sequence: CSVDGIREGAETQYF. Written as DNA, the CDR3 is TGCAGCGTTGATGGTATAAGGGAAGGGGCAGAGACCCAGTACTTC.

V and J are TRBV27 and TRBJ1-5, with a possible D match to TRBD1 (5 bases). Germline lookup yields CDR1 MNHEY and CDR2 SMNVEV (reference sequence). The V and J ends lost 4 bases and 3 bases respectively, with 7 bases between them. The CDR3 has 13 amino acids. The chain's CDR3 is CASSWGSNQPQHF. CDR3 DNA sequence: TGTGCCAGCAGTTGGGGGTCCAATCAGCCCCAGCATTTT.

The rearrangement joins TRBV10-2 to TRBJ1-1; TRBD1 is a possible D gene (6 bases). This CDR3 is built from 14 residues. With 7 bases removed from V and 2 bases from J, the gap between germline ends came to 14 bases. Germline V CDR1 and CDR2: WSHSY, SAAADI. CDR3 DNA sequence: TGCGCCAGCACCAGGACAGAGAGTAACACTGAAGCTTTCTTT. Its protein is CASTRTESNTEAFF.

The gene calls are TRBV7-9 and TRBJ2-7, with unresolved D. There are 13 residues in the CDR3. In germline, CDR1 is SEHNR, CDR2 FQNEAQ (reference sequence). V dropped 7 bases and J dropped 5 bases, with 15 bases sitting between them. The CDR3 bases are TGTGCCAGCACTCTTTCCCATCCTAACGAGCAGTACTTC. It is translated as CASTLSHPNEQYF.

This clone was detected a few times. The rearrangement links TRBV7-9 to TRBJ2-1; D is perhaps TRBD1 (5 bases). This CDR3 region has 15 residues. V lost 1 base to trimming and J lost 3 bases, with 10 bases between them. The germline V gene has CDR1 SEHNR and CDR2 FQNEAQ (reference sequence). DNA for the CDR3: TGTGCCAGCAGCTTAGGGATAGACAGCTACAATGAGCAGTTCTTC. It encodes CASSLGIDSYNEQFF.

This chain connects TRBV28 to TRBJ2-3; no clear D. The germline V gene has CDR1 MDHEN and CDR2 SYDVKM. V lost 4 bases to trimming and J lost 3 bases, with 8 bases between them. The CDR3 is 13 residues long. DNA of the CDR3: TGTGCCAGCAGTTCCTACAAAACAGATACGCAGTATTTT. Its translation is CASSSYKTDTQYF.

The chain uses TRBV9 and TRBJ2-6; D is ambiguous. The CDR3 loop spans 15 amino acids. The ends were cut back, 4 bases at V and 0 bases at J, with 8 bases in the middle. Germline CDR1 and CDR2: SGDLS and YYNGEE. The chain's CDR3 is CASSSPISGANVLTF. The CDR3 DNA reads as TGTGCCAGCAGCTCACCGATCTCTGGGGCCAACGTCCTGACTTTC.

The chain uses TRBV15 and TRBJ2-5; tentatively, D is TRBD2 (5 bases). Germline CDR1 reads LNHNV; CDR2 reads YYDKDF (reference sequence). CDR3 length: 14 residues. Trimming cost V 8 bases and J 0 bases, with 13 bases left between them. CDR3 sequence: CATSGLADQETQYF. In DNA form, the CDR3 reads TGTGCCACCTCTGGGCTAGCCGACCAAGAGACCCAGTACTTC.

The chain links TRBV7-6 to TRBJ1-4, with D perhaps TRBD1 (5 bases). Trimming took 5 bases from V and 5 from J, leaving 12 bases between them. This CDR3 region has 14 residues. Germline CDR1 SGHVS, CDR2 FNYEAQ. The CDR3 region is CASSPGPGNEKLFF. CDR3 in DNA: TGTGCCAGCAGCCCGGGACCGGGGAATGAAAAACTGTTTTTT.

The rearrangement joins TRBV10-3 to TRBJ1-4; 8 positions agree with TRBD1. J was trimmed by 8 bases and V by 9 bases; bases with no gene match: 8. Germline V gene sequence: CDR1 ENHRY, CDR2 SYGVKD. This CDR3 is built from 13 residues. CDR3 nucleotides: TGTGCCATACAGGGGGATCAGGAAGAAAAACTGTTTTTT. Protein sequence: CAIQGDQEEKLFF.

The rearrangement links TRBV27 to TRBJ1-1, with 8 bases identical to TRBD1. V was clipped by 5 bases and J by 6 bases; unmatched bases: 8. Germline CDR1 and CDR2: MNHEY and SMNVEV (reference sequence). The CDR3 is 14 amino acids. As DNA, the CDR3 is TGTGCCAGCAGTGCGGACAGGGTAATTTCTGAAGCTTTCTTT. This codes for CASSADRVISEAFF.

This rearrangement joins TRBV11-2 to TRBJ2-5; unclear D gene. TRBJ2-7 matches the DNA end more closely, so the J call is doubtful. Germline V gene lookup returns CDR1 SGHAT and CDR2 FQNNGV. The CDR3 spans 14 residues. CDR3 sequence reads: CASSFAHKSYEQYF. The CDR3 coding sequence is TGTGCCAGCAGCTTTGCCCATAAGTCCTACGAGCAGTACTTC.

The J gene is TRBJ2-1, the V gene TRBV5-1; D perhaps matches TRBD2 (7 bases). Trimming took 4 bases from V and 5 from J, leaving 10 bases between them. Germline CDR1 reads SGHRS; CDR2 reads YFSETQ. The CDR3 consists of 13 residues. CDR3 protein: CASSLGGHNEQFF. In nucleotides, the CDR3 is TGCGCCAGCAGCCTGGGGGGGCACAATGAGCAGTTCTTC.

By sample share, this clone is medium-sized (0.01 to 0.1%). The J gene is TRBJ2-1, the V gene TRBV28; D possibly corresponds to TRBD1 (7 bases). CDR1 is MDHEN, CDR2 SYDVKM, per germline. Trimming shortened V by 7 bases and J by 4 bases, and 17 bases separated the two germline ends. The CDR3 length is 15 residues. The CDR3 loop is CASISSRGAYNEQFF. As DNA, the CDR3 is TGTGCCAGCATTTCCTCCAGGGGGGCTTACAATGAGCAGTTCTTC.

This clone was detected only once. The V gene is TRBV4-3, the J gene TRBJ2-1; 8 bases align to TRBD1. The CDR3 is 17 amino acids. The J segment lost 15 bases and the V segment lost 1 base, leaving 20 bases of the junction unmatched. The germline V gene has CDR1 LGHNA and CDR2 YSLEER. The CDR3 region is CASSQGSGTGGLGSPFF. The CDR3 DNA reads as TGCGCCAGCAGCCAAGGATCCGGGACAGGTGGCTTAGGATCACCGTTCTTC.

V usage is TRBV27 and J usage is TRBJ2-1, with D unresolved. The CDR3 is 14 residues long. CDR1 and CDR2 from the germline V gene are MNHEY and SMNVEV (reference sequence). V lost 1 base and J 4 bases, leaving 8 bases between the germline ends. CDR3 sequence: CASSLLGLYNEQFF. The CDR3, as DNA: TGTGCCAGCAGTTTATTGGGATTGTACAATGAGCAGTTCTTC.

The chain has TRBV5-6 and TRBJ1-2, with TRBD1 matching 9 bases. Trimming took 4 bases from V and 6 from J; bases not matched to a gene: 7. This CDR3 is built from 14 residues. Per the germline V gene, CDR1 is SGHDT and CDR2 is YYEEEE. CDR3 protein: CASSPLDRGDGYTF. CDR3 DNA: TGTGCCAGCAGCCCCCTGGACAGGGGCGATGGCTACACCTTC.

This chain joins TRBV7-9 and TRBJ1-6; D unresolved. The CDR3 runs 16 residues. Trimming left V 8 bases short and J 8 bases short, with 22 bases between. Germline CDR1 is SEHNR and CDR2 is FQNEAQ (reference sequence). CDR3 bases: TGTGCCAGCCAAGGGCTGTTGAGGGTAATCGATTCACCCCTCCACTTT. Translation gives CASQGLLRVIDSPLHF.

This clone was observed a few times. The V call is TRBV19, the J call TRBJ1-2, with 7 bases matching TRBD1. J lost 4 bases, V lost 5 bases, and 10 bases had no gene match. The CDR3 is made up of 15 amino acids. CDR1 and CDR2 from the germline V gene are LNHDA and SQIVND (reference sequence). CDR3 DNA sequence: TGTGCCAGTAGTTTCCTGGGGGCAGGGGGCTATGGCTACACCTTC. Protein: CASSFLGAGGYGYTF.